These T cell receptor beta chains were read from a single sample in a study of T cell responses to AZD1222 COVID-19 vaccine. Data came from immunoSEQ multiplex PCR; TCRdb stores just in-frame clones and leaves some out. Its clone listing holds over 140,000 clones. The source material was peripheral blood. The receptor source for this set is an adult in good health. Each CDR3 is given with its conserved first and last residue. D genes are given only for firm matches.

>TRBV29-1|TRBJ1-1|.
CSVEPLGEGNTEAFF
TGCAGCGTTGAACCCCTGGGGGAGGGGAACACTGAAGCTTTCTTT
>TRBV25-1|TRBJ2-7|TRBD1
CASRDRGYEQYF
TGTGCCAGCAGGGACAGGGGGTACGAGCAGTACTTC
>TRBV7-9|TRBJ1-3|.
CASSPPIGTTSGNTIYF
TGTGCCAGCAGCCCCCCGATAGGGACGACCTCTGGAAACACCATATATTTT
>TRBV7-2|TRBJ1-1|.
CASSRGVRTEAFF
TGTGCCAGCAGCCGGGGGGTGAGGACTGAAGCTTTCTTT
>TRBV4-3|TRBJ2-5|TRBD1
CASSQDGTGDQETQYF
TGCGCCAGCAGCCAGGACGGGACAGGTGATCAAGAGACCCAGTACTTC
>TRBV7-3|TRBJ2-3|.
CASSPSDSSTDTQYF
TGTGCCAGCAGCCCCTCCGATTCTAGCACAGATACGCAGTATTTT
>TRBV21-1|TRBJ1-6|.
CASSKGRNSPSYNSPLHF
TGTGCCAGCAGCAAAGGACGGAACAGTCCCTCCTATAATTCACCCCTCCACTTT
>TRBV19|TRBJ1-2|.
CASTKGAAANYGYTF
TGTGCCAGTACCAAGGGAGCCGCAGCTAACTATGGCTACACCTTC
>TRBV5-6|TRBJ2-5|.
CASSTPGTQPRETQYF
TGTGCCAGCAGCACCCCCGGGACACAGCCCCGAGAGACCCAGTACTTC
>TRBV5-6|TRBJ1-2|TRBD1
CASSLLGDRGQGYTF
TGTGCCAGCAGCCTTCTAGGGGACAGGGGGCAAGGCTACACCTTC
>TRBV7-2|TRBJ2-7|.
CASSSRGAGGNYEQYF
TGTGCCAGCAGCTCCAGGGGGGCAGGGGGAAACTACGAGCAGTACTTC
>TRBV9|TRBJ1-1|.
CASSVSRGTEAFF
TGTGCCAGCAGCGTATCGAGGGGAACTGAAGCTTTCTTT
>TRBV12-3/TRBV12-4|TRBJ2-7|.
CASSSGRGEQYF
TGTGCCAGCAGTTCCGGACGGGGCGAGCAGTACTTC
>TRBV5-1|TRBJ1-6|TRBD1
CASSPGTDGSPLHF
TGCGCCAGCAGCCCGGGGACAGATGGTTCACCCCTCCACTTT